The 20 T cell receptor beta chains listed next were all sequenced from one sample in a study of shared clonotypes between healthy human individuals. The repertoire was sequenced with immunoSEQ multiplex PCR; TCRdb's copy has only in-frame clones and lacks some. The table includes roughly 1.5 million clones, under 99% detected once. The source material was naive CD4+ T cells sorted from blood. The subset was: CD45RA+ positively selected. These receptors were collected from a man aged 30 to 45 in good health.

This rearrangement joins TRBV10-3 to TRBJ2-7, with D uncertain. From germline, CDR1 is ENHRY and CDR2 SYGVKD. This CDR3 has 13 amino acids. Trimming stripped 6 bases from V and 4 bases from J, with 13 bases between. CDR3 region: CAIRMRGRYEQYF. The CDR3 DNA follows: TGTGCCATCAGGATGCGAGGAAGGTACGAGCAGTACTTC.

The V and J genes are TRBV7-9 and TRBJ2-7, with TRBD2 matching over 11 bases. This CDR3 is 16 amino acids long. V trimming: 2 bases; J trimming: 5 bases; junction bases outside the gene matches: 8. Germline lookup yields CDR1 SEHNR and CDR2 FQNEAQ (reference sequence). The CDR3 reads CASSLLIAGGPNEQYF. CDR3 sequence (DNA): TGTGCCAGCAGCTTATTGATAGCGGGAGGGCCTAACGAGCAGTACTTC.

The genes are TRBV29-1 and TRBJ2-5, with 8 bases that match TRBD2. The CDR3 is made up of 13 amino acids. J was trimmed by 5 bases and V by 6 bases; bases with no gene match: 8. Per germline, CDR1 SQVTM and CDR2 ANQGSEA. CDR3 loop: CSVRAGVRETQYF. The CDR3 coding sequence is TGCAGCGTGAGAGCGGGAGTGAGGGAGACCCAGTACTTC.

This chain joins TRBV5-1 and TRBJ2-1, with D maybe TRBD1 (5 bases). Germline lookup yields CDR1 SGHRS and CDR2 YFSETQ. Trimming removed 1 base at V and 6 bases at J, with 17 bases between. The CDR3 is 16 amino acids. The CDR3 DNA reads TGCGCCAGCAGCTTGTGGCCAGGGCACCAAAGCAATGAGCAGTTCTTC. This sequence encodes CASSLWPGHQSNEQFF.

Points on this clone: The same CDR3 also results from other DNA sequences found in this sample. This sequence joins TRBV10-2 and TRBJ1-1; D ambiguous. Trimming stripped 6 bases from V and 5 bases from J, with 7 bases between. This CDR3 has 11 amino acids. Germline V gene data show CDR1 as WSHSY and CDR2 as SAAADI. The CDR3 nucleotides are TGCGCCAGCAGCGGAGGGACTGAAGCTTTCTTT. This translates into CASSGGTEAFF.

In this sample, this clone turned up once. The chain couples TRBV4-1 to TRBJ2-2; D gene unclear. The CDR3 has 16 amino acids. The germline V gene has CDR1 MGHRA and CDR2 YSYEKL. V lost 2 bases, J lost 6 bases, and 16 bases lay in between. DNA of the CDR3: TGCGCCAGCAGCCAAATCATCTCCGGCATGTCCGGGGAGCTGTTTTTT. Its translation: CASSQIISGMSGELFF.

V and J are TRBV9 and TRBJ2-1; 7 bases line up with TRBD2. With V trimmed by 3 bases and J by 5 bases, 5 bases remained unmatched. Germline loops: CDR1 SGDLS, CDR2 YYNGEE. CDR3 length equals 14 residues. The DNA of the CDR3 is TGTGCCAGCAGCGGGACTAGTGGCAACAATGAGCAGTTCTTC. It yields the protein CASSGTSGNNEQFF.

The chain carries TRBV28 and TRBJ1-4; possibly TRBD1 for D (6 bases). The CDR3 runs 14 residues. Germline CDR1 and CDR2: MDHEN and SYDVKM. V lost 6 bases, J lost 1 base, and 9 bases lay in between. The CDR3 is CASSPTGTNEKLFF. Here the CDR3 DNA reads TGTGCCAGCAGCCCGACAGGAACTAATGAAAAACTGTTTTTT. Supplemented by reference TRBV28 and TRBJ1-4, the full variable domain reads DVKVTQSSRYLVKRTGEKVFLECVQDMDHENMFWYRQDPGLGLRLIYFSYDVKMKEKGDIPEGYSVSREKKERFSLILESASTNQTSMYLCASSPTGTNEKLFFGSGTQLSVL.

V usage is TRBV2 and J usage is TRBJ2-2; 8 nucleotides match TRBD1. The CDR3 loop spans 14 amino acids. V lost 8 bases, J lost 4 bases, and 6 bases stayed unmatched. Germline CDR1 and CDR2: SNHLY and FYNNEI. The CDR3 sequence: CASGRTGSTGELFF. The CDR3 DNA reads as TGTGCCAGCGGCAGGACAGGGAGCACCGGGGAGCTGTTTTTT. The variable domain in full, with the rest retrieved from reference TRBV2 and TRBJ2-2, is EPEVTQTPSHQVTQMGQEVILRCVPISNHLYFYWYRQILGQKVEFLVSFYNNEISEKSEIFDDQFSVERPDGSNFTLKIRSTKLEDSAMYFCASGRTGSTGELFFGEGSRLTVL.

The V and J genes are TRBV5-1 and TRBJ2-1; possible D gene TRBD2, 5 bases. Germline V gene lookup returns CDR1 SGHRS and CDR2 YFSETQ. CDR3 length: 15 residues. Trimming left V 0 bases short and J 3 bases short, with 10 bases between. CDR3 bases: TGCGCCAGCAGCTTGGGTTCGGGGAACTACAATGAGCAGTTCTTC. This encodes CASSLGSGNYNEQFF. Complete variable domain (other parts from reference TRBV5-1 and TRBJ2-1): KAGVTQTPRYLIKTRGQQVTLSCSPISGHRSVSWYQQTPGQGLQFLFEYFSETQRNKGNFPGRFSGRQFSNSRSEMNVSTLELGDSALYLCASSLGSGNYNEQFFGPGTRLTVL.

This rearrangement joins TRBV27 to TRBJ2-5; D perhaps matches TRBD2 (5 bases). Germline V gene lookup returns CDR1 MNHEY and CDR2 SMNVEV (reference sequence). Trimming left V 5 bases short and J 7 bases short, with 17 bases between. The CDR3 covers 14 residues. The chain's CDR3 is CASSPTTGVGTQYF. The DNA for the CDR3 is TGTGCCAGCAGTCCTACCACCGGGGTGGGGACCCAGTACTTC.

V and J are TRBV5-4 and TRBJ1-3, with D possibly matching TRBD1 (5 bases). The CDR3 runs to 16 residues. Germline assignment: CDR1 SGHNT and CDR2 YYREEE (reference sequence). V lost 0 bases and J 0 bases, leaving 10 bases between the germline ends. CDR3 amino acids: CASSLAGVLSGNTIYF. CDR3 in DNA: TGTGCCAGCAGCTTGGCGGGGGTCCTCTCTGGAAACACCATATATTTT.

On this clone: The same CDR3 also results from other DNA sequences found in this sample. The V gene is TRBV9, the J gene TRBJ1-3; D uncertain. Germline values: CDR1 SGDLS, CDR2 YYNGEE. This CDR3 has 14 residues. V was clipped by 0 bases and J by 0 bases, with 4 bases between them. The CDR3: CASSVVASGNTIYF. The CDR3 DNA is TGTGCCAGCAGCGTAGTGGCCTCTGGAAACACCATATATTTT.

J is TRBJ1-4 and V is TRBV2; no clear D. Germline CDR1 and CDR2: SNHLY and FYNNEI. Trimming shortened V by 1 base and J by 6 bases, and 9 bases separated the two germline ends. The CDR3 loop spans 14 amino acids. CDR3 region: CASSEDRPHEKLFF. The DNA for the CDR3 is TGTGCCAGCAGTGAAGACCGCCCTCATGAAAAACTGTTTTTT.

About this clone: The same CDR3 arises from other DNA sequences in this sample as well. The rearrangement uses TRBV28 and TRBJ2-7; D is uncertain. The CDR3 sequence is 12 residues long. The germline V and J ends were trimmed by 4 bases and 2 bases, with 6 bases remaining between them. Per the germline V gene, CDR1 is MDHEN and CDR2 is SYDVKM. The CDR3 is CASSSTPYEQYF. The CDR3 bases are TGTGCCAGCAGTTCCACGCCCTACGAGCAGTACTTC.

The chain recombines TRBV4-2 with TRBJ2-7, with D possibly TRBD1 on 5 matching bases. CDR3 length: 14 amino acids. The V and J ends lost 3 bases and 0 bases respectively, with 9 bases between them. From germline, CDR1 is LGHNA and CDR2 YNFKEQ. CDR3 amino acids: CASSQQGASYEQYF. The CDR3 bases are TGTGCCAGCAGCCAGCAAGGGGCCTCCTACGAGCAGTACTTC.

This chain links TRBV6-6 with TRBJ2-1, with D perhaps matching TRBD2 (6 bases). Germline CDR1 is MNHNY and CDR2 is SVGAGI (reference sequence). Trimming shortened V by 8 bases and J by 2 bases, and 13 bases separated the two germline ends. The CDR3 is made up of 14 amino acids. The CDR3 protein is CASSPGTPYNEQFF. The CDR3 DNA follows: TGTGCCAGCTCGCCCGGGACTCCCTACAATGAGCAGTTCTTC.

V gene TRBV5-1 combines with J gene TRBJ1-5; D unresolved. This CDR3 has 15 residues. Looked up from germline, CDR1 is SGHRS and CDR2 is YFSETQ. The V gene lost 4 bases and the J gene lost 4 bases, with 15 bases spanning the gap. The CDR3 sequence is CASSPVGGENQPQHF. Here the CDR3 DNA reads TGCGCCAGCAGCCCGGTGGGTGGGGAGAATCAGCCCCAGCATTTT.

This chain connects TRBV11-2 to TRBJ1-3; the D gene is possibly TRBD1 (5 bases). Germline CDR1 reads SGHAT; CDR2 reads FQNNGV. Trimming removed 0 bases from V and 2 bases from J, with 11 bases in between. CDR3 length: 16 residues. CDR3 region: CASSLDRKTAGNTIYF. DNA of the CDR3: TGTGCCAGCAGCTTAGATCGAAAGACAGCTGGAAACACCATATATTTT.

The V gene is TRBV7-9, the J gene TRBJ1-2; 8 bases are a match to TRBD1. Germline V lookup: CDR1 SEHNR, CDR2 FQNEAQ (reference sequence). J lost 2 bases, V lost 5 bases, and 4 bases had no gene match. The CDR3 has 14 amino acids. The CDR3 loop reads CASSRDRTNYGYTF. The CDR3 DNA sequence: TGTGCCAGCAGCAGGGACAGGACCAACTATGGCTACACCTTC.